This T cell receptor (beta chain) was sequenced in a study of blood T cell repertoires in COVID-19. Original handling: Counts of nucleated cells, estimated from reference gene primer amplification, were obtained. The protocol was immunoSEQ multiplex PCR, while the TCRdb copy is restricted to in-frame clones and leaves out a portion. V, J and clone size are taken as reported in that table, and D and trimming were inferred from the DNA itself. This repertoire shows about 180,000 clones, 81% found once; its top ten account for about 12%. This CDR3 has 15 amino acids. V gave up 5 bases and J gave up 4 bases; unmatched junction bases: 7. Germline CDR1 reads SGHVS; CDR2 reads FQNEAQ.

This sequence originates from a woman older than 75 with COVID-19, enrolled during active disease. The material sequenced was peripheral blood. This sequence joins TRBV7-8 and TRBJ1-4; 7 nucleotides agree with TRBD1. Written as DNA, the CDR3 is TGTGCCAGCAGCCTTATGGGACAGTTTAATGAAAAACTGTTTTTT. Translation gives CASSLMGQFNEKLFF.